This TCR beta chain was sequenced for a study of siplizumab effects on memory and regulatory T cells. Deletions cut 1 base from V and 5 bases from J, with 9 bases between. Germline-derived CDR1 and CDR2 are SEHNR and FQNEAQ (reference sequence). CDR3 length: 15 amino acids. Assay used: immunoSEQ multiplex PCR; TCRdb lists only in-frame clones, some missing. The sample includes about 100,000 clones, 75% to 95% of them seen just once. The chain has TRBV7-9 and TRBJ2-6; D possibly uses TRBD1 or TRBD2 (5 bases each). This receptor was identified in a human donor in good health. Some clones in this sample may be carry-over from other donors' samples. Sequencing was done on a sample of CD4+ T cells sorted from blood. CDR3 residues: CASSLGDGRANVLTF. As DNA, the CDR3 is TGTGCCAGCAGCTTAGGGGACGGGAGGGCCAACGTCCTGACTTTC.